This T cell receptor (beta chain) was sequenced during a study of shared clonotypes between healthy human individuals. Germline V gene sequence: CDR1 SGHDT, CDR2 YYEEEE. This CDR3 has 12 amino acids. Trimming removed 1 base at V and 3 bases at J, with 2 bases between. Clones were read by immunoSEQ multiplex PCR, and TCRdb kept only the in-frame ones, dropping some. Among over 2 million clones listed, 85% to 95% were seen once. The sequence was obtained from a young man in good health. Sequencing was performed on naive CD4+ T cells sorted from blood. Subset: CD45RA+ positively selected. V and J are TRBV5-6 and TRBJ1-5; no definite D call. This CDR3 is CASSLINQPQHF. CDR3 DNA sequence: TGTGCCAGCAGCTTGATCAATCAGCCCCAGCATTTT.